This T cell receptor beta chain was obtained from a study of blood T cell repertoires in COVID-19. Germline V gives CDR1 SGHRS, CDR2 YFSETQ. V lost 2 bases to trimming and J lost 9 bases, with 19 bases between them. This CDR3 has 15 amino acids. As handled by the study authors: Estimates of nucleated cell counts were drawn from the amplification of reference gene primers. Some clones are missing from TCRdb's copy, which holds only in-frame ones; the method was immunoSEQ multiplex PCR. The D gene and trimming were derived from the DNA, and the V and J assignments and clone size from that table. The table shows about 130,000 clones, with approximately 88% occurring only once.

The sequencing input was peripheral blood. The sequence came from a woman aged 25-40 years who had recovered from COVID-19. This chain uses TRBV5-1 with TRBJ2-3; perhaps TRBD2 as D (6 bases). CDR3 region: CASSFGGALAGTQYF. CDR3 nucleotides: TGCGCCAGCAGCTTCGGCGGTGCCCTCGCGGGGACGCAGTATTTT.